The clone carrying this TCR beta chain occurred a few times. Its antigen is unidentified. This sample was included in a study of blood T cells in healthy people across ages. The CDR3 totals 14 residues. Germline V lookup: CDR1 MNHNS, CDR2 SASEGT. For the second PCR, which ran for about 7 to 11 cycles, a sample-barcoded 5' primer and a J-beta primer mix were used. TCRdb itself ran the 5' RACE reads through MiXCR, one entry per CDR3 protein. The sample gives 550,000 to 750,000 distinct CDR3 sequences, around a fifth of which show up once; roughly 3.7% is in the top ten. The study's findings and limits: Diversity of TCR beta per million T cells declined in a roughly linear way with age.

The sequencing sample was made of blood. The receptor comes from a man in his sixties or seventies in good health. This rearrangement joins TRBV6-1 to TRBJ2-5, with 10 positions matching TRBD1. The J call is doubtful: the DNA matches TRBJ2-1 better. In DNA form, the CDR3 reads TGTGCCAGCAGACGGGACAGGGGAGGGAATGAGCAGTTCTTC. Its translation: CASRRDRGGNEQFF.